Following are 25 T cell receptor beta chains from one sample sequenced in a study of blood T cell repertoires in COVID-19 (dated by TCRdb to the early 2020s). Libraries were constructed by the immunoSEQ multiplex PCR assay. The table was pulled from immuneACCESS by TCRdb, which kept in-frame rearrangements only. Such tables lose some clones; where checked, under half of the loss comes from unresolved V genes, and the rest has no known cause. The sample yields about 220,000 clones; 75% to 85% were counted once. Less than 6% of the sample rests with the top ten. Sequencing used peripheral blood. All receptors come from a woman in her 70s with COVID-19, enrolled during active disease.

The chain has TRBV5-1 and TRBJ2-1, with D possibly matching TRBD2 (5 bases). V lost 4 bases to trimming and J lost 8 bases, with 7 bases between them. CDR1 is SGHRS, CDR2 YFSETQ, per germline. The CDR3 extends over 11 amino acids. The CDR3 region is CASSREYEQFF. The CDR3 DNA reads TGCGCCAGCAGCAGGGAGTATGAGCAGTTCTTC.

The chain combines TRBV10-1 with TRBJ1-5; 9 bases match TRBD1. J was trimmed by 2 bases and V by 8 bases; bases with no gene match: 19. The length of the CDR3 is 19 residues. Germline V lookup: CDR1 WNHNN, CDR2 SYGVQD (reference sequence). The DNA of the CDR3 is TGCGCCAGCCTCAGACCGGGACAGGGACCTCGGGGGGGCAATCAGCCCCAGCATTTT. The encoded protein is CASLRPGQGPRGGNQPQHF.

This chain joins TRBV7-6 and TRBJ2-3; TRBD2 is a possible D gene (6 bases). V lost 2 bases, J lost 2 bases, and 14 bases lay in between. The length of the CDR3 is 16 residues. CDR1 and CDR2 (germline): SGHVS, FNYEAQ. The CDR3 coding sequence is TGTGCCAGCAGCTTATTTGCCGGGAGCGCCACAGATACGCAGTATTTT. Amino acids: CASSLFAGSATDTQYF.

The rearrangement joins TRBV28 to TRBJ2-5; 8 positions match TRBD1. Looked up from germline, CDR1 is MDHEN and CDR2 is SYDVKM. J gave up 4 bases and V 8 bases, and 12 bases lay outside the gene matches. The CDR3 has 15 amino acids. CDR3 sequence (DNA): TGTGCCAGCGCCTCGAGGGGGACAGGAATAGAGACCCAGTACTTC. This encodes CASASRGTGIETQYF.

The CDR3 is CASSRDRGTDTQYF. The CDR3 DNA reads TGTGCCAGCAGCCGGGACAGAGGCACAGATACGCAGTATTTT. V gene TRBV27 combines with J gene TRBJ2-3; the match to TRBD1 covers 7 bases. Germline V CDR1 and CDR2: MNHEY, SMNVEV (reference sequence). Unmatched junction bases numbered 4, after V lost 6 bases and J lost 1 base. The CDR3 sequence is 14 residues long.

The rearrangement joins TRBV9 to TRBJ2-1; possible D gene TRBD2, 6 bases. Germline CDR1 SGDLS, CDR2 YYNGEE. V was trimmed by 4 bases and J by 5 bases, leaving 13 bases between them. This CDR3 is built from 14 residues. The CDR3 bases are TGTGCCAGCAGCACGCAGGGACTTAACAATGAGCAGTTCTTC. Protein: CASSTQGLNNEQFF. Filled out from reference TRBV9 and TRBJ2-1, the complete variable domain reads DSGVTQTPKHLITATGQRVTLRCSPRSGDLSVYWYQQSLDQGLQFLIQYYNGEERAKGNILERFSAQQFPDLHSELNLSSLELGDSALYFCASSTQGLNNEQFFGPGTRLTVL.

The chain links TRBV5-6 to TRBJ1-3; D is undetermined. From germline, CDR1 is SGHDT and CDR2 YYEEEE. Trimming left V 0 bases short and J 2 bases short, with 9 bases between. This CDR3 spans 15 amino acids. The CDR3 sequence is CASSLGQATGNTIYF. The CDR3 DNA is TGTGCCAGCAGCTTGGGGCAGGCGACTGGAAACACCATATATTTT.

The rearrangement links TRBV5-5 to TRBJ1-2; D ambiguous. The CDR3 spans 13 residues. V was trimmed by 4 bases and J by 7 bases, leaving 14 bases between them. CDR1 and CDR2 from the germline V gene are SGHKS and YYEKEE (reference sequence). In DNA form, the CDR3 reads TGTGCCAGCAGCCGGGAAGTTGCATTTGGCTACACCTTC. Amino acids: CASSREVAFGYTF.

The chain employs TRBV10-3 and TRBJ1-3, with TRBD1 matching over 9 bases. The CDR3 totals 15 residues. Germline lookup yields CDR1 ENHRY and CDR2 SYGVKD. V was clipped by 10 bases and J by 6 bases; unmatched bases: 13. CDR3 in DNA: TGTGCCACCAAGAGACAGGGGGTTTTTGAAAACACCATATATTTT. Encoded protein: CATKRQGVFENTIYF.

CDR3 sequence reads: CASSRGAGTKNIQYF. For the CDR3, the DNA is TGTGCCAGCAGCCGGGGGGCCGGGACCAAAAACATTCAGTACTTC. The chain couples TRBV5-6 to TRBJ2-4; D is possibly TRBD2 (7 bases). CDR3 size: 15 residues. CDR1 SGHDT and CDR2 YYEEEE come from the germline V gene. V was cut by 4 bases and J by 2 bases, with 13 bases left in between.

The rearrangement joins TRBV6-5 to TRBJ1-5, with D uncertain. Trimming left V 7 bases short and J 2 bases short, with 12 bases between. Germline V gene sequence: CDR1 MNHEY, CDR2 SVGAGI. The CDR3 contains 14 residues. CDR3 sequence reads: CASKEGGGNQPQHF. The CDR3 region has the DNA TGTGCCAGCAAAGAGGGAGGTGGCAATCAGCCCCAGCATTTT.

The chain combines TRBV28 with TRBJ2-7; D gene ambiguous. Germline V gene sequence: CDR1 MDHEN, CDR2 SYDVKM. The CDR3 has 14 residues. V was shortened by 0 bases and J by 1 base, with 7 bases between the two germline ends. CDR3 amino acids: CASSLWGTSYEQYF. CDR3 nucleotides: TGTGCCAGCAGTTTATGGGGCACTTCCTACGAGCAGTACTTC.

The J gene is TRBJ2-7, the V gene TRBV9; 12 bases are shared with TRBD2. CDR3 size: 15 residues. The ends lost 3 bases at V and 4 bases at J; junction bases unmatched: 5. Germline loops: CDR1 SGDLS, CDR2 YYNGEE. The CDR3 DNA reads as TGTGCCAGCAGCGCAACAGGACTAGCGGGATACGAGCAGTACTTC. It encodes CASSATGLAGYEQYF.

This CDR3 is CASSPGTQRGNQPQHF. In DNA, the CDR3 is TGTGCCAGCAGCCCTGGAACTCAGAGGGGCAATCAGCCCCAGCATTTT. V is TRBV11-2 and J is TRBJ1-5; D is undetermined. The germline V gene has CDR1 SGHAT and CDR2 FQNNGV. V was clipped by 5 bases and J by 2 bases, with 16 bases between them. This CDR3 comprises 16 residues. Combining the CDR3 with reference TRBV11-2 and TRBJ1-5 gives the whole variable domain EAGVAQSPRYKIIEKRQSVAFWCNPISGHATLYWYQQILGQGPKLLIQFQNNGVVDDSQLPKDRFSAERLKGVDSTLKIQPAKLEDSAVYLCASSPGTQRGNQPQHFGDGTRLSIL.

The V call is TRBV4-3, the J call TRBJ1-1, with 7 nucleotides matching TRBD1. CDR3 length equals 14 residues. V lost 0 bases to trimming and J lost 8 bases; unmatched junction nucleotides: 6. The germline V gene encodes CDR1 LGHNA and CDR2 YSLEER. For the CDR3, the DNA is TGCGCCAGCAGCCAAGAATACGGCAGGGGGGAAGCTTTCTTT. As protein: CASSQEYGRGEAFF.

This clone was detected a few times. The genes are TRBV19 and TRBJ2-3; possible D gene TRBD2, 5 bases. The CDR3 is made up of 16 amino acids. V lost 5 bases, J lost 1 base, and 16 bases lay in between. The germline gives CDR1 LNHDA, CDR2 SQIVND (reference sequence). This CDR3 is CASSLRTGRGTDTQYF. The CDR3 DNA follows: TGTGCCAGTAGTCTCCGGACTGGCCGGGGCACAGATACGCAGTATTTT. The full variable domain, its missing parts supplied by reference TRBV19 and TRBJ2-3, is DGGITQSPKYLFRKEGQNVTLSCEQNLNHDAMYWYRQDPGQGLRLIYYSQIVNDFQKGDIAEGYSVSREKKESFPLTVTSAQKNPTAFYLCASSLRTGRGTDTQYFGPGTRLTVL.

This chain connects TRBV15 to TRBJ1-2; 9 nucleotides line up with TRBD1. From germline, CDR1 is LNHNV and CDR2 YYDKDF (reference sequence). This CDR3 comprises 15 residues. V gave up 2 bases and J gave up 6 bases; unmatched junction bases: 7. The CDR3 DNA follows: TGTGCCACCAGCAGACTCGGACAGGGGCAGGATGGCTACACCTTC. Protein product: CATSRLGQGQDGYTF.

V usage is TRBV11-3 and J usage is TRBJ2-7, with 9 bases fitting TRBD2. V lost 4 bases to trimming and J lost 3 bases; unmatched junction nucleotides: 10. Germline loops: CDR1 SGHNT, CDR2 YENEEA. The CDR3 extends over 16 amino acids. The CDR3 nucleotides are TGTGCCAGCAGCTATAAGCGGGAGGATTCTTTCTACGAGCAGTACTTC. Protein product: CASSYKREDSFYEQYF.

This clone showed up just once. As DNA, the CDR3 is TGTGCCAGCAGCCAAGCGGGAAGTCAAGAGACCCAGTACTTC. Its protein product is CASSQAGSQETQYF. The chain joins TRBV3-1 (or the pseudogene TRBV3-2) to TRBJ2-5; TRBD2 is a possible D gene (5 bases). This CDR3 is 14 amino acids long. Trimming left V 1 base short and J 2 bases short, with 8 bases between. Germline V gene data show CDR1 as LGHDT and CDR2 as YNNKEL (reference sequence).

The chain uses TRBV19 and TRBJ1-1, with D perhaps TRBD1 (6 bases). V was trimmed by 3 bases and J by 5 bases, leaving 19 bases between them. The CDR3 is made up of 16 amino acids. Germline CDR1 is LNHDA and CDR2 is SQIVND (reference sequence). The DNA of the CDR3 is TGTGCCAGTAGTATGCCAGGAGCAGGGGTTTGGACTGAAGCTTTCTTT. Amino acids: CASSMPGAGVWTEAFF.

The genes are TRBV6-2 or TRBV6-3 and TRBJ2-6; 9 nucleotides align to TRBD2. The CDR3 totals 18 residues. Germline loops: CDR1 MNHEY, CDR2 SVGEGT. The ends lost 0 bases at V and 0 bases at J; junction bases unmatched: 3. CDR3: CASSYSGSGSSGANVLTF. The CDR3 region has the DNA TGTGCCAGCAGTTACTCGGGTAGCGGGAGCTCTGGGGCCAACGTCCTGACTTTC.

Only a few counts were recorded for this clone. The rearrangement uses TRBV18 and TRBJ1-5, with 8 bases matching TRBD1. The CDR3 is made up of 16 amino acids. After removal of 2 bases from V and 6 bases from J, the junction contained 9 bases not matched to a gene. Germline lookup yields CDR1 KGHSH and CDR2 LQKENI. The CDR3 region is CASSPSLGQGGQPQHF. The CDR3, as DNA: TGTGCCAGCTCACCATCTTTAGGACAGGGAGGTCAGCCCCAGCATTTT.

The chain carries TRBV9 and TRBJ2-1; TRBD1 agrees at 7 bases. V was clipped by 0 bases and J by 7 bases; unmatched bases: 7. This CDR3 contains 15 residues. The germline CDR1 and CDR2 sequences are SGDLS and YYNGEE. CDR3: CASSVAPGQTNEQFF. The CDR3 bases are TGTGCCAGCAGCGTAGCCCCGGGACAGACAAATGAGCAGTTCTTC.

The J gene is TRBJ1-1, the V gene TRBV5-6, with no clear D. This CDR3 is 15 amino acids long. Between the trimmed V and J ends, which lost 0 bases and 0 bases, there was a span of 9 bases. The germline V gene has CDR1 SGHDT and CDR2 YYEEEE. CDR3 amino acids: CASSLEESLNTEAFF. The DNA for the CDR3 is TGTGCCAGCAGCTTGGAAGAGTCCTTGAACACTGAAGCTTTCTTT.

The chain uses TRBV18 and TRBJ2-7; TRBD2 aligns across 8 bases. CDR3 length equals 16 residues. V lost 3 bases, J lost 4 bases, and 11 bases stayed unmatched. Germline V gene data show CDR1 as KGHSH and CDR2 as LQKENI. CDR3 region: CASSPDPAGDPYEQYF. The CDR3 nucleotides read TGTGCCAGCTCACCGGATCCAGCGGGAGACCCATACGAGCAGTACTTC. Variable domain in full (rest from reference TRBV18 and TRBJ2-7): NAGVMQNPRHLVRRRGQEARLRCSPMKGHSHVYWYRQLPEEGLKFMVYLQKENIIDESGMPKERFSAEFPKEGPSILRIQQVVRGDSAAYFCASSPDPAGDPYEQYFGPGTRLTVT.